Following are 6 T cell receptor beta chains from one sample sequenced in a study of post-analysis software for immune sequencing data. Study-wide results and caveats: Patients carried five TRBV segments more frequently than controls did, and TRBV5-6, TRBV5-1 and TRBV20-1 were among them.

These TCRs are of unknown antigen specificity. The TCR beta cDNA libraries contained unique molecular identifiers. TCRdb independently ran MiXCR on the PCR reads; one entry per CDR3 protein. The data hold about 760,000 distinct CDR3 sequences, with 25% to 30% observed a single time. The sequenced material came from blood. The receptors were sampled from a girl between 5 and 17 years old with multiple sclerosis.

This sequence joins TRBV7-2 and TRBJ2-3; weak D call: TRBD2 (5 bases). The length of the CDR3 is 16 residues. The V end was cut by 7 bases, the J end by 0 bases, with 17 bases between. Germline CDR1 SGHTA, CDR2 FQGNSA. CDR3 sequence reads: CASIVRAGTSTDTQYF. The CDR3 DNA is TGTGCCAGCATCGTTCGGGCGGGTACTAGCACAGATACGCAGTATTTT.

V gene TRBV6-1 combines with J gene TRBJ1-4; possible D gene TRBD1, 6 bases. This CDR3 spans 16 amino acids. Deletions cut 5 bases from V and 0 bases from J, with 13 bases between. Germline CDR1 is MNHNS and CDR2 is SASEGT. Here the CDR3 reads CASSSGHPATNEKLFF. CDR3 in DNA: TGTGCCAGCAGTTCGGGACACCCTGCAACTAATGAAAAACTGTTTTTT.

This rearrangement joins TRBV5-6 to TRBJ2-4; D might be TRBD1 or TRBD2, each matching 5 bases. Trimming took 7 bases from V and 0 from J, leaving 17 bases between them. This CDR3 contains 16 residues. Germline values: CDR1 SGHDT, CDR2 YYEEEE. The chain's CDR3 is CASPNRGGLAKNIQYF. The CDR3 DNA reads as TGTGCCAGCCCCAACCGGGGCGGACTAGCCAAAAACATTCAGTACTTC.

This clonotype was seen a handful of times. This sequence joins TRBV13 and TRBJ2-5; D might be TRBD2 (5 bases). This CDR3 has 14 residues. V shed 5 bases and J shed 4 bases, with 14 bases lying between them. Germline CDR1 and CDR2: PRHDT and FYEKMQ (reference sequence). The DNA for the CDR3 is TGTGCCAGCAGCCCGCACGGAGGTGGAGAGACCCAGTACTTC. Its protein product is CASSPHGGGETQYF.

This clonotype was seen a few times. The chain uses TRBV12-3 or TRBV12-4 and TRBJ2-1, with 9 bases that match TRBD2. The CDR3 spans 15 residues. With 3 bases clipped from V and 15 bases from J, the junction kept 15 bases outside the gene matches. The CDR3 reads CASSFRGSGSVPPFF. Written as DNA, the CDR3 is TGTGCCAGCAGTTTCCGGGGTAGCGGGAGCGTCCCCCCGTTCTTC.

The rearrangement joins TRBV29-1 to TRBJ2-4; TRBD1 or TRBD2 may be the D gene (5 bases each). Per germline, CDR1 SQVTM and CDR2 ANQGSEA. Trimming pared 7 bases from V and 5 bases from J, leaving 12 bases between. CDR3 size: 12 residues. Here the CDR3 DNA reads TGCAGCGGAGGGGCTAGCCAAAACATTCAGTACTTC. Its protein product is CSGGASQNIQYF.